The TCR beta chain described here comes from a study of T cell repertoires in cytomegalovirus infection. As for the study in general: Matching HLA type and CMV infection were both indicated by public TCR beta signatures.

Trimming removed 1 base from V and 1 base from J; junction bases left unmatched: 0. Germline CDR1 reads MGHRA; CDR2 reads YSYEKL. The CDR3 runs 15 residues. Ten or more counts support this clonotype. Its antigen remains unidentified. TCRdb itself ran the reads through MiXCR, one entry per CDR3 protein. This table holds around 240,000 distinct CDR3 sequences, about 20% found once. General study points: Clonotypes of TCR beta that were HLA-C-restricted and CMV-specific dominated the ex vivo response. Individuals carrying CMV plus the relevant HLA were identified by cumulative frequency of public TCR beta families.

Sequencing was performed on CD8+ T cells from PBMCs. The rearrangement joins TRBV4-1 to TRBJ2-7; the match to TRBD2 covers 11 bases. This clonotype was obtained from a human donor in good health (CMV status not recorded). Some clones in this sample may be carry-over from other donors' samples. CDR3 sequence: CASSQGLAGSYEQYF. CDR3 sequence (DNA): TGCGCCAGCAGCCAAGGACTAGCGGGGTCCTACGAGCAGTACTTC.